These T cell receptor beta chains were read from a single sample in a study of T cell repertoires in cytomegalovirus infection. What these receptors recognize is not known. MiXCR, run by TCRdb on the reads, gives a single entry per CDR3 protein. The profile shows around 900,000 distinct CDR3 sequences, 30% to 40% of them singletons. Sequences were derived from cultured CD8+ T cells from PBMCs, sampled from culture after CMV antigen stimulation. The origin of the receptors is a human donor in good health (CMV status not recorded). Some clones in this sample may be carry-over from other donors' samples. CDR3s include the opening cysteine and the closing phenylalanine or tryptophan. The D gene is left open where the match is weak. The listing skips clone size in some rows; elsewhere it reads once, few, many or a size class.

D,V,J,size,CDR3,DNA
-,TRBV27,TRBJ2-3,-,CASSPDLVRTDTQYF,TGTGCCAGCAGTCCCGATCTCGTTAGAACAGATACGCAGTATTTT
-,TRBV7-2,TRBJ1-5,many,CASSLNRVNQPQHF,TGTGCCAGCAGCTTAAATAGGGTCAATCAGCCCCAGCATTTT
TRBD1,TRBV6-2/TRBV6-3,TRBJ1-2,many,CASRRTGAYGYTF,TGTGCCAGCAGGCGGACAGGGGCCTATGGCTACACCTTC
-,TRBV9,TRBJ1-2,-,CASSDRAHGYTF,TGTGCCAGCAGCGACCGGGCCCATGGCTACACCTTC
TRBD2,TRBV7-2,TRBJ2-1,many,CASSPYASGGIYNEQFF,TGTGCCAGCAGCCCCTATGCTAGCGGGGGGATCTACAATGAGCAGTTCTTC
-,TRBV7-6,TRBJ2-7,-,CASSLVQNSYEQYF,TGTGCCAGCAGCTTAGTGCAGAACTCCTACGAGCAGTACTTC
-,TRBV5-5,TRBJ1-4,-,CASSFFGQINEKLFF,TGTGCCAGCAGCTTCTTCGGACAGATTAATGAAAAACTGTTTTTT
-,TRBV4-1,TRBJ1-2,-,CASSQEVRGPSLDYGYTF,TGCGCCAGCAGCCAAGAAGTGAGGGGCCCTTCCCTTGACTATGGCTACACCTTC
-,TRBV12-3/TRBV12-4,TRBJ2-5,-,CASSSGTDGEETQYF,TGTGCCAGCAGTTCAGGGACCGATGGTGAGGAGACCCAGTACTTC
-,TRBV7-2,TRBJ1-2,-,CASSITDQGLIMGYTF,TGTGCCAGCAGCATAACGGACCAGGGGCTCATAATGGGCTACACCTTC
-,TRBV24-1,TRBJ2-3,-,CATSDPGHTDTQYF,TGTGCCACCAGTGACCCCGGGCACACAGATACGCAGTATTTT
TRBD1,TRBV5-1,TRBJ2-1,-,CASNSGQGVYNEQFF,TGCGCCAGCAACTCAGGGCAGGGGGTCTACAATGAGCAGTTCTTC
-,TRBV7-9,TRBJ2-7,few,CASSPGSDEQYF,TGTGCCAGCAGCCCAGGTTCCGACGAGCAGTACTTC
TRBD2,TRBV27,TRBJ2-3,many,CASSPSGGITDTQYF,TGTGCCAGCAGTCCGAGCGGGGGGATCACAGATACGCAGTATTTT
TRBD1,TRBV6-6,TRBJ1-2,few,CASGGTGHSGYTF,TGTGCCAGCGGTGGGACAGGGCACTCTGGCTACACCTTC
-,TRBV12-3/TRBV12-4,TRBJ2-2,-,CASSLVGDMTGELFF,TGTGCCAGCAGTTTAGTTGGGGACATGACCGGGGAGCTGTTTTTT
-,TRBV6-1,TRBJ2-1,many,CASPRAVATGVDYNEQFF,TGTGCCAGCCCTCGGGCTGTAGCTACAGGTGTGGACTACAATGAGCAGTTCTTC
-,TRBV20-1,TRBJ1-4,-,CSARDRDRHSGLFF,TGCAGTGCTAGAGATCGGGACCGACATTCGGGACTGTTTTTT